The clone carrying this T cell receptor (beta chain) was seen a handful of times. Its antigen is undetermined. This CDR3 has 13 residues. V lost 0 bases, J lost 3 bases, and 5 bases lay in between. Germline V CDR1 and CDR2: MGHRA, YSYEKL. The sample originates from a study of CD8 T cells in ankylosing spondylitis. Notes on the study in general: Within ankylosing spondylitis blood, a TCR beta motif made up of roughly eight highly homologous variants appeared to be characteristic. Reactive arthritis synovial fluid and blood previously showed some of these motif variants.

From the 5' RACE reads, TCRdb called clonotypes with MiXCR, one entry per CDR3 protein. The sample has around 230,000 distinct CDR3 sequences, 8.2% seen once; the top ten hold 4.8%. The sequencing sample was made of blood, either unsorted or a sorted T cell fraction (not recorded which). The TCR sequence derives from a female donor with ankylosing spondylitis or in good health (not recorded which). V usage is TRBV4-1 and J usage is TRBJ2-5; D is undetermined. CDR3 in amino acids: CASSQDHEETQYF. The CDR3 DNA is TGCGCCAGCAGCCAAGACCATGAAGAGACCCAGTACTTC.